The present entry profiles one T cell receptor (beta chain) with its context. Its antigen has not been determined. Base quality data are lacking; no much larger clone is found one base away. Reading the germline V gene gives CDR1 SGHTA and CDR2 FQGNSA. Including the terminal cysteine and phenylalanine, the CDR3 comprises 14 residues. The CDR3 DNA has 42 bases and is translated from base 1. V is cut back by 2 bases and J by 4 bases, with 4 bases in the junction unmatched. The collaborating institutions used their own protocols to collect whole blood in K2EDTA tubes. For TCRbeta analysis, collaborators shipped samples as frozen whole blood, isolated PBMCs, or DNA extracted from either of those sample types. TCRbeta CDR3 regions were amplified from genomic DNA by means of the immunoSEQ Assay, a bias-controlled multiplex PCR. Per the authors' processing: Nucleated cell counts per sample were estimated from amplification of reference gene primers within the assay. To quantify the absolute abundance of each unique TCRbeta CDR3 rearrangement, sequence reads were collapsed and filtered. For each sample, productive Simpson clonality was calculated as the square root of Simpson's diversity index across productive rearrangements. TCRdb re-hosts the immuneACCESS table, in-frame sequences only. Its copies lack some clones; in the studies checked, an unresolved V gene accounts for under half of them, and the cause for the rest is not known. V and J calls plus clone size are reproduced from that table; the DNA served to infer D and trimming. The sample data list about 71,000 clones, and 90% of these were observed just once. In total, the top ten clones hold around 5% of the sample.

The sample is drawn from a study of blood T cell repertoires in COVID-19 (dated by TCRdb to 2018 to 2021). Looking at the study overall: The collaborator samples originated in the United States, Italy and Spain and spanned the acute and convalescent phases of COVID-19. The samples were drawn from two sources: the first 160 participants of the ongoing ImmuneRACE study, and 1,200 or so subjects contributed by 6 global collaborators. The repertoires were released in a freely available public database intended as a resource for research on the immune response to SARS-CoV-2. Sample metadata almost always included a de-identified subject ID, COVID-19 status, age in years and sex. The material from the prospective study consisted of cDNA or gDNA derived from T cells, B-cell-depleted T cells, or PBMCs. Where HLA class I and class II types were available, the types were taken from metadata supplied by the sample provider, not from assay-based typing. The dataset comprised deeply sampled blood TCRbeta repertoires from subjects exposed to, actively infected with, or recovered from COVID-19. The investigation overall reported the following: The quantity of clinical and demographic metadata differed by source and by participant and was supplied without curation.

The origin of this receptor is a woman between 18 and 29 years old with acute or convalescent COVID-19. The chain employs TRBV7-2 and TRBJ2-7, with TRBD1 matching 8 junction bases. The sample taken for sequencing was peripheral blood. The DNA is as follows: TGTGCCAGCAGCTTAAATCAGGGGGCTTACGAGCAGTACTTC. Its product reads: CASSLNQGAYEQYF.